This T cell receptor beta chain was observed in a study of blood T cell repertoires in COVID-19. Overall study: Whether acute or convalescent, the COVID-19 samples came from the United States, Italy and Spain. PBMCs, B-cell-depleted T cells, or T cells provided the cDNA or gDNA that made up the material.

In the authors' methods: Cell counts per sample came from amplifying reference gene primers. Assay: immunoSEQ multiplex PCR; the TCRdb copy retains only in-frame clones and omits some. V and J calls and clone size are as listed in that table; D and trimming were resolved from the DNA. The sample gives some 100,000 clones, nearly 85% of which show up once; 5.5% to 8% is in the top ten. The TCR was taken from a woman between 45 and 65 years old with acute or convalescent COVID-19. Sequencing used peripheral blood.

The DNA of the CDR3 is TGTGCCAGCAGCTTAGGGGTGTCGGGGGGCGATGGCTACACCTTC. Its translation is CASSLGVSGGDGYTF. This rearrangement joins TRBV7-9 to TRBJ1-2; tentative D call: TRBD1 (6 bases). The V end was cut by 1 base, the J end by 6 bases, with 15 bases between. Germline V gene data show CDR1 as SEHNR and CDR2 as FQNEAQ (reference sequence). This CDR3 contains 15 residues.